This T cell receptor (beta chain) was profiled in a study of blood T cell repertoires in COVID-19. Study-level background: Nucleic acid was either cDNA or gDNA, and it came from T cells, B-cell-depleted T cells, or PBMCs.

Original processing methods: It was from reference gene primer amplification that nucleated cell counts were estimated. Measured with immunoSEQ multiplex PCR; TCRdb has only the in-frame clones, and not every one. The D gene and trimming were derived from the DNA, and the V and J assignments and clone size from that table. The sample consists of 200,000 to 300,000 clones, approximately 86% of them appearing once. The TCR comes from a man aged 25 to 45 with active or convalescent COVID-19. The sample taken for sequencing was peripheral blood.

The CDR3 nucleotides are TGTGCCAGCAGCAACAGGGGCAACACTGAAGCTTTCTTT. Its protein is CASSNRGNTEAFF. This chain links TRBV11-2 with TRBJ1-1, with 7 bases that match TRBD1. The germline CDR1 and CDR2 sequences are SGHAT and FQNNGV. V dropped 5 bases and J dropped 2; count of bases not matched to a gene: 2. The CDR3 length is 13 residues.